These T cell receptor beta chains were read from a single sample in a study of blood T cell repertoires in COVID-19. The table came from immunoSEQ multiplex PCR; TCRdb's copy has only in-frame clones and leaves some out. The sample shows about 200,000 clones, roughly 86% of them seen only once. The sequenced sample consisted of peripheral blood. These receptor sequences come from a man aged 18 to 30 with active or convalescent COVID-19. The CDR3 runs from the conserved cysteine through the conserved F or W.

cdr3_length j_call v_call cdr3_aa
14 TRBJ2-1 TRBV30 CAWGAGQAYNEQFF
16 TRBJ1-1 TRBV5-6 CASSSLDRGMNTEAFF
15 TRBJ1-3 TRBV30 CAWSHNSISGNTIYF
15 TRBJ2-2 TRBV30 CAWSVGQGITGELFF
11 TRBJ1-6 TRBV6-5 CASSLNSPLHF
18 TRBJ2-2 TRBV3-1/TRBV3-2 CASSHNPRLAGLTGELFF
17 TRBJ1-2 TRBV7-8 CASSAFKTGVGDYGYTF
14 TRBJ1-1 TRBV30 CAWRVNGGHTEAFF
15 TRBJ2-5 TRBV6-2/TRBV6-3 CASSYLTSGKETQYF
14 TRBJ1-2 TRBV5-1 CASSPNPGNYGYTF
13 TRBJ1-5 TRBV25-1 CASSVDHNQPQHF
14 TRBJ2-5 TRBV6-5 CASKDNRGSETQYF
16 TRBJ1-5 TRBV28 CASRSLGGHSNQPQHF
15 TRBJ1-2 TRBV2 CASSPLNHHPPGYTF
14 TRBJ1-1 TRBV24-1 CATSEKDRAWEAFF
17 TRBJ2-3 TRBV19 CASSPQAGGGRSDTQYF
16 TRBJ2-1 TRBV3-1/TRBV3-2 CASSVTVSGSFNEQFF
15 TRBJ2-2 TRBV10-2 CASRKTGRNTGELFF
18 TRBJ1-3 TRBV4-1 CASSPNPGNSFLRNTIYF
15 TRBJ1-5 TRBV27 CASSLGDRDNQPQHF
13 TRBJ1-5 TRBV6-1 CASSEGGWQPQHF
13 TRBJ1-1 TRBV12-3/TRBV12-4 CASRLGGNTEAFF
15 TRBJ1-1 TRBV2 CASSRNQGASTEAFF
15 TRBJ1-4 TRBV18 CASATGTGGNEKLFF
14 TRBJ1-1 TRBV10-3 CAIRGGDLNTEAFF
15 TRBJ2-6 TRBV6-6 CASSYSGNGANVLTF
16 TRBJ2-6 TRBV6-2/TRBV6-3 CASSYLGPAGANVLTF
14 TRBJ1-2 TRBV27 CASSSGGFSYGYTF
15 TRBJ2-5 TRBV30 CAWSPLSGGLETQYF
15 TRBJ2-2 TRBV11-2 CASSPRTRNTGELFF
13 TRBJ2-2 TRBV18 CASSPDSTGELFF
13 TRBJ2-5 TRBV6-5 CASSQSGEETQYF
12 TRBJ2-7 TRBV5-1 CASSLGQSEQYF
13 TRBJ2-7 TRBV4-2 CASSQEAGYEQYF
14 TRBJ2-2 TRBV4-1 CASSQEGATGELFF
13 TRBJ1-2 TRBV3-1/TRBV3-2 CASSRTETYGYTF
13 TRBJ1-1 TRBV19 CASSIGENTEAFF
15 TRBJ1-1 TRBV5-1 CASSRDRGSNTEAFF
15 TRBJ2-7 TRBV9 CASSVDAGSVYEQYF
14 TRBJ2-4 TRBV7-2 CASSLRDRVYIQYF
15 TRBJ1-1 TRBV7-9 CASSLGRTLATEAFF
14 TRBJ1-1 TRBV30 CAWTVEGLATEAFF
16 TRBJ2-5 TRBV30 CAWSVPLWGLQETQYF
14 TRBJ1-1 TRBV19 CASRLRGENTEAFF
15 TRBJ1-1 TRBV30 CAWAPWEVGDTEAFF
13 TRBJ2-7 TRBV6-5 CASSQDRQGEQYF
20 TRBJ2-7 TRBV6-2/TRBV6-3 CASSYWKPIRTSGGFNEQYF
15 TRBJ1-6 TRBV7-9 CASSPTGGSNSPLHF
16 TRBJ2-2 TRBV7-8 CASSSRGVSNTGELFF
16 TRBJ1-1 TRBV9 CASSPIGSSGSTEAFF
13 TRBJ1-1 TRBV6-5 CASFTRGETEAFF
12 TRBJ2-5 TRBV10-3 CATRQPGKTQYF
15 TRBJ2-2 TRBV7-2 CASSPRDRSTGELFF
14 TRBJ1-2 TRBV27 CASSPWRANYGYTF
15 TRBJ2-2 TRBV5-1 CASSPTQGNTGELFF
16 TRBJ2-5 TRBV5-1 CASSRDGTGFLETQYF
15 TRBJ2-5 TRBV3-1/TRBV3-2 CASSQVAGWEETQYF
14 TRBJ2-3 TRBV5-1 CASSRGQGTDTQYF